These 9 T cell receptor beta chains were sequenced from one sample in a study of blood T cell repertoires in COVID-19. Here immunoSEQ multiplex PCR was the method, and the copy in TCRdb shows in-frame clones only, minus some. This sample has about 270,000 clones, with around nine tenths found just once. The source material was peripheral blood. The receptor source for this set is a middle-aged man with active or convalescent COVID-19.

The chain employs TRBV27 and TRBJ2-1, with 9 nucleotides matching TRBD2. Germline values: CDR1 MNHEY, CDR2 SMNVEV (reference sequence). This CDR3 has 14 amino acids. The V and J ends lost 2 bases and 9 bases, in that order; junction bases with no gene match: 5. CDR3 region: CASSLAGGPLEQFF. The CDR3 nucleotides are TGTGCCAGCAGTTTAGCGGGGGGGCCCCTTGAGCAGTTCTTC.

The V call is TRBV11-3, the J call TRBJ1-2, with 7 bases matching TRBD1. CDR3 size: 13 residues. Germline V gene sequence: CDR1 SGHNT, CDR2 YENEEA. V was pared by 5 bases and J by 6 bases, with 6 bases of the junction left unmatched. CDR3 bases: TGTGCCAGCAGCCCGACAGGGATGGATGGCTACACCTTC. Protein sequence: CASSPTGMDGYTF.

In the case of this clone: The sample contains more than one DNA sequence encoding this CDR3. The rearrangement links TRBV2 to TRBJ1-5; D possibly corresponds to TRBD1 (6 bases). The CDR3 extends over 15 amino acids. CDR1 and CDR2 (germline): SNHLY, FYNNEI. V was clipped by 1 base and J by 6 bases, with 13 bases between them. CDR3: CASSEDEGVGQPQHF. CDR3 coding DNA: TGTGCCAGCAGTGAAGATGAGGGGGTGGGTCAGCCCCAGCATTTT.

The chain links TRBV7-9 to TRBJ2-1; D is perhaps TRBD2 (5 bases). Germline CDR1 and CDR2: SEHNR and FQNEAQ (reference sequence). V lost 3 bases to trimming and J lost 5 bases, with 11 bases between them. CDR3 size: 14 residues. The CDR3 nucleotides are TGTGCCAGCAGCTTCCTCGCCGGGGACAATGAGCAGTTCTTC. Its protein is CASSFLAGDNEQFF.

The chain recombines TRBV7-9 with TRBJ2-3; 8 bases are a match to TRBD2. The CDR3 totals 15 residues. CDR1 and CDR2 from the germline V gene are SEHNR and FQNEAQ (reference sequence). The V segment lost 5 bases and the J segment 1 base; nucleotides outside the gene matches: 5. CDR3 loop: CASSRPGGRTDTQYF. CDR3 in DNA: TGTGCCAGCAGCCGGCCGGGGGGGCGCACAGATACGCAGTATTTT.

In its sample, this clone was seen once. The chain has TRBV29-1 and TRBJ1-1; TRBD1 is a possible D gene (5 bases). The CDR3 runs 13 residues. Trimming left V 1 base short and J 1 base short, with 7 bases between. In germline, CDR1 is SQVTM, CDR2 ANQGSEA. The CDR3 region is CSVEGGANTEAFF. The CDR3 DNA sequence: TGCAGCGTTGAAGGTGGGGCGAACACTGAAGCTTTCTTT.

This chain uses TRBV13 with TRBJ2-1; 12 bases map to TRBD2. Germline V gene sequence: CDR1 PRHDT, CDR2 FYEKMQ (reference sequence). The CDR3 runs to 16 residues. After removal of 6 bases from V and 7 bases from J, the junction contained 10 bases not matched to a gene. CDR3 protein: CASRPRLAGVTNEQFF. The CDR3, as DNA: TGTGCCAGCAGACCTCGACTAGCGGGGGTTACTAATGAGCAGTTCTTC.

The V and J genes are TRBV6-1 and TRBJ1-1, with D perhaps matching TRBD1 (5 bases). The V and J ends lost 5 bases and 2 bases respectively, with 9 bases between them. CDR3 length: 13 amino acids. CDR1 and CDR2 (germline): MNHNS, SASEGT. CDR3 sequence reads: CASSRTSNTEAFF. CDR3 nucleotide sequence: TGTGCCAGCAGTCGGACAAGTAACACTGAAGCTTTCTTT.

The rearrangement links TRBV19 to TRBJ2-6; D possibly corresponds to TRBD2 (6 bases). The CDR3 has 16 amino acids. Germline V CDR1 and CDR2: LNHDA, SQIVND (reference sequence). The germline V and J ends were trimmed by 3 bases and 0 bases, with 9 bases remaining between them. CDR3 nucleotide sequence: TGTGCCAGTAGTATTGGAGGGAACTCTGGGGCCAACGTCCTGACTTTC. Translating gives CASSIGGNSGANVLTF.